This is a list of T cell receptor beta chains from one sample in a study of beta chain features in type 1 diabetes. Method: immunoSEQ multiplex PCR; TCRdb's copy keeps in-frame clones and lacks some. The data show around 250,000 clones, more than 65% seen once. Specimen: naive CD4+ T cells from blood. Receptors were obtained from a man aged 25-45 years in good health. Each CDR3 is given without its conserved first and last residue. Size is stated for part of the rows, as once, few or many counts, or as a class when the clone is expanded.

ASSYTRDEGYAQY TRBV5-1 - TRBJ2-7
ASTNYYNEQF TRBV6-5 - TRBJ2-1
ASSKESATEGRGEQF TRBV21-1 - TRBJ2-1
ASSVAGTGNNEQF TRBV9 - TRBJ2-1
ASSPGYYEQY TRBV7-2 - TRBJ2-7
ASSSPGQGGHEQY TRBV28 few TRBJ2-7
ASSLRSWRDSDEQY TRBV28 - TRBJ2-7
SVDWQTDTQY TRBV29-1 - TRBJ2-3
AWSELAGWNEQF TRBV30 - TRBJ2-1
ASSFTRQAGANVLT TRBV6-5 - TRBJ2-6
ASSPAAERPYNQPQH TRBV23-1 - TRBJ1-5
ASSLGGYPWYEQY TRBV11-2 - TRBJ2-7
ASRGQGIYQPQH TRBV19 - TRBJ1-5
AWSPGQGSNEQF TRBV30 few TRBJ2-1
ASSPFSTGTGELF TRBV18 - TRBJ2-2
ASSLGRTDTQY TRBV7-6 - TRBJ2-3
ASSPRDGIYNEQF TRBV5-1 once TRBJ2-1
AWNPGMNTEAF TRBV30 - TRBJ1-1
AWTVGTANNSPLH TRBV30 - TRBJ1-6
ASSVGGPGQGPN TRBV9 - TRBJ2-5
SVFLGGETQY TRBV29-1 few TRBJ2-5
SVGRASDANTGELF TRBV29-1 - TRBJ2-2
ASTSTDNEKLF TRBV2 - TRBJ1-4
ASSEETGRYEQY TRBV6-1 - TRBJ2-7
ASSSDYEQY TRBV27 - TRBJ2-7
ASSQADSNTGELF TRBV4-2 - TRBJ2-2
ASSFEWPHEQF TRBV5-1 - TRBJ2-1
ASSPGVLPPYYNEQF TRBV28 - TRBJ2-1
ATRQSTEAF TRBV15 once TRBJ1-1